Following are 23 T cell receptor beta chains from one sample sequenced in a study of T cell clones after liver transplantation. Produced via immunoSEQ multiplex PCR; TCRdb's table is partial and in-frame only. The data hold 65,000 to 70,000 clones, with 80% to 95% observed a single time. This specimen was CD4+ T cells from blood, taken less than 28 months after liver transplant. These TCRs come from a human patient who received a liver transplant. Some of the T cells may derive from the graft donor.

V and J are TRBV12-2 and TRBJ2-3; whether TRBD2, the table's D call, matches the DNA was not checked. TRBV12-2 is a pseudogene. The CDR3 length is 14 residues. Written as DNA, the CDR3 is TGTGCAAGTCGCTTGAAGCGGAGCACAGATACGCAGTATTTT. Its protein product is CASRLKRSTDTQYF.

The J gene is TRBJ2-7, the V gene TRBV6-1; 9 positions match TRBD2. The germline gives CDR1 MNHNS, CDR2 SASEGT. J lost 6 bases, V lost 7 bases, and 13 bases had no gene match. The CDR3 has 15 amino acids. This CDR3 is CASIRSGTSPIEQYF. The CDR3 region has the DNA TGTGCCAGCATTCGGTCCGGGACTAGCCCGATCGAGCAGTACTTC.

This clone was seen only once. The genes are TRBV5-4 and TRBJ2-5, with TRBD2 matching 9 bases. The trim removed 4 bases at V and 2 bases at J, leaving 6 bases unmatched. This CDR3 region has 15 residues. CDR1 SGHNT and CDR2 YYREEE come from the germline V gene (reference sequence). The CDR3 nucleotides read TGTGCCAGCAGCCGCCTGACTAGCGGACAAGAGACCCAGTACTTC. It yields the protein CASSRLTSGQETQYF.

This chain uses TRBV27 with TRBJ1-4; D not resolved. The V gene lost 2 bases and the J gene lost 5 bases, with 9 bases spanning the gap. The CDR3 contains 14 residues. Germline CDR1 is MNHEY and CDR2 is SMNVEV (reference sequence). Here the CDR3 DNA reads TGTGCCAGCAGTTTACGGGCCGGGAATGAAAAACTGTTTTTT. It encodes CASSLRAGNEKLFF.

This clone has only one observation. The chain links TRBV28 to TRBJ2-4, with 7 nucleotides matching TRBD1. Looked up from germline, CDR1 is MDHEN and CDR2 is SYDVKM. The CDR3 covers 13 residues. Trimming at V came to 7 bases and at J to 8 bases, leaving 8 bases not matched to a gene. The CDR3 nucleotides read TGTGCCAGCAAACTACCAGGGGGAGACATTCAGTACTTC. This gives the protein CASKLPGGDIQYF.

The V gene is TRBV5-1, the J gene TRBJ2-5; 14 bases are shared with TRBD2. This CDR3 contains 17 residues. The V segment lost 4 bases and the J segment 2 bases; nucleotides outside the gene matches: 7. Germline CDR1 and CDR2: SGHRS and YFSETQ. The CDR3: CASSPGLAGVGQETQYF. The CDR3 bases are TGCGCCAGCAGCCCGGGACTAGCGGGAGTAGGGCAAGAGACCCAGTACTTC.

This chain joins TRBV5-1 and TRBJ2-2, with D maybe TRBD1 (5 bases). V was clipped by 4 bases and J by 0 bases, with 13 bases between them. CDR1 is SGHRS, CDR2 YFSETQ, per germline. This CDR3 has 16 residues. The CDR3 sequence is CASSPTPGTNTGELFF. CDR3 DNA sequence: TGCGCCAGCAGCCCCACCCCAGGGACGAACACCGGGGAGCTGTTTTTT.

The chain is built from TRBV5-1 and TRBJ1-2; 9 bases align to TRBD1. The CDR3 spans 14 residues. Trimming at V came to 2 bases and at J to 7 bases, leaving 6 bases not matched to a gene. CDR1 and CDR2 (germline): SGHRS, YFSETQ. This chain's CDR3 is CASSFEQGAVGYTF. In DNA, the CDR3 is TGCGCCAGCAGCTTCGAACAGGGGGCCGTTGGCTACACCTTC. Filled out from reference TRBV5-1 and TRBJ1-2, the complete variable domain reads KAGVTQTPRYLIKTRGQQVTLSCSPISGHRSVSWYQQTPGQGLQFLFEYFSETQRNKGNFPGRFSGRQFSNSRSEMNVSTLELGDSALYLCASSFEQGAVGYTFGSGTRLTVV.

The rearrangement joins TRBV4-2 to TRBJ1-5; D is perhaps TRBD1 (5 bases). Germline V gene lookup returns CDR1 LGHNA and CDR2 YNFKEQ. V was pared by 3 bases and J by 5 bases, with 11 bases between. The CDR3 sequence is 14 residues long. The CDR3 sequence: CASSQGRSHQPQHF. The CDR3 coding sequence is TGTGCCAGCAGCCAGGGGCGGAGCCATCAGCCCCAGCATTTT.

V and J are TRBV18 and TRBJ2-5, with D unresolved. The CDR3 runs 17 residues. The V and J ends lost 0 bases and 1 base respectively, with 15 bases between them. Germline lookup yields CDR1 KGHSH and CDR2 LQKENI. The CDR3 spells CASSPPTLSVIQETQYF. The CDR3 DNA reads as TGTGCCAGCTCACCACCGACGTTAAGCGTGATCCAAGAGACCCAGTACTTC.

V and J are TRBV18 and TRBJ2-6, with D tentatively TRBD1 or TRBD2 (6 bases each). V was cut by 6 bases and J by 2 bases, with 17 bases left in between. Germline V gene data show CDR1 as KGHSH and CDR2 as LQKENI. The CDR3 sequence is 17 residues long. In nucleotides, the CDR3 is TGTGCCAGCTCTCCCCGGTTGGGGGGCCCTGGGGCCAACGTCCTGACTTTC. This sequence encodes CASSPRLGGPGANVLTF.

The chain has TRBV4-1 and TRBJ1-2, with 7 bases fitting TRBD1. V lost 1 base, J lost 0 bases, and 8 bases stayed unmatched. The CDR3 has 17 amino acids. Germline V gene lookup returns CDR1 MGHRA and CDR2 YSYEKL. The CDR3 is CASSQGDSLGTNYGYTF. For the CDR3, the DNA is TGCGCCAGCAGCCAAGGGGACAGTTTAGGAACTAACTATGGCTACACCTTC.

This clone was found once. The J gene is TRBJ2-7, the V gene TRBV30, with D possibly TRBD2 on 7 matching bases. This CDR3 is built from 10 residues. Trimming removed 8 bases at V and 7 bases at J, with 12 bases between. Germline lookup yields CDR1 GTSNPN and CDR2 SVGIG (reference sequence). The CDR3 DNA follows: TGTGCCGGGGGGGCGGAAGAGCAGTACTTC. Protein sequence: CAGGAEEQYF.

This CDR3 is CASSQGMGDYEQYF. The CDR3 nucleotides read TGCGCCAGCAGCCAAGGTATGGGGGATTACGAGCAGTACTTC. The V gene is TRBV4-1, the J gene TRBJ2-7, with D perhaps TRBD1 or TRBD2 (5 bases each). The CDR3 extends over 14 amino acids. Between the trimmed V and J ends, which lost 1 base and 4 bases, there was a span of 11 bases. Germline V gives CDR1 MGHRA, CDR2 YSYEKL.

This clone has only a few counts. The V gene is TRBV10-2, the J gene TRBJ2-7; 8 nucleotides match TRBD1. This CDR3 contains 15 residues. Germline-derived CDR1 and CDR2 are WSHSY and SAAADI. V was pared by 7 bases and J by 4 bases, with 12 bases of the junction left unmatched. The chain's CDR3 is CASNGGDRGGYEQYF. The CDR3 region has the DNA TGCGCCAGCAATGGAGGCGACAGGGGCGGGTACGAGCAGTACTTC.

This chain connects TRBV9 to TRBJ2-2, with 13 bases aligning to TRBD2. This CDR3 has 17 amino acids. CDR1 is SGDLS and CDR2 is YYNGEE in the germline V gene. The V gene end was trimmed by 0 bases and the J gene end by 7 bases; junction bases not matched to a gene: 6. CDR3 coding DNA: TGTGCCAGCAGCGTAGGACTAGCGGGAGGTTGGGGCGGGGAGCTGTTTTTT. Its protein product is CASSVGLAGGWGGELFF.

The rearrangement links TRBV14 to TRBJ2-7; 11 bases fit TRBD2. CDR3 size: 15 residues. Germline values: CDR1 SGHDN, CDR2 FVKESK. V lost 4 bases and J lost 1; bases outside the gene matches: 3. The CDR3 protein is CASSPTSGASYEQYF. The DNA of the CDR3 is TGTGCCAGCAGCCCGACTAGCGGGGCGTCCTACGAGCAGTACTTC.

J is TRBJ2-2 and V is TRBV7-6; 14 bases align to TRBD2. V trimming: 1 base; J trimming: 3 bases; junction bases outside the gene matches: 4. Germline V gene sequence: CDR1 SGHVS, CDR2 FNYEAQ. This CDR3 has 18 residues. The CDR3 DNA follows: TGTGCCAGCAGCTTAGGACTAGCGGGAGGGCCAGACACCGGGGAGCTGTTTTTT. It codes for CASSLGLAGGPDTGELFF.

This chain connects TRBV2 to TRBJ2-4, with D tentatively TRBD2 (6 bases). This CDR3 has 12 residues. Trimming took 6 bases from V and 7 from J, leaving 10 bases between them. Germline assignment: CDR1 SNHLY and CDR2 FYNNEI. CDR3 residues: CASRAGPNIQYF. The DNA for the CDR3 is TGTGCCAGCAGGGCGGGACCCAACATTCAGTACTTC. Drawing the rest from reference TRBV2 and TRBJ2-4, the complete variable domain is EPEVTQTPSHQVTQMGQEVILRCVPISNHLYFYWYRQILGQKVEFLVSFYNNEISEKSEIFDDQFSVERPDGSNFTLKIRSTKLEDSAMYFCASRAGPNIQYFGAGTRLSVL.

This clone turned up a few times. The chain combines TRBV19 with TRBJ2-7; 9 nucleotides line up with TRBD2. The V gene end was trimmed by 4 bases and the J gene end by 0 bases; junction bases not matched to a gene: 7. Germline V CDR1 and CDR2: LNHDA, SQIVND (reference sequence). CDR3 length equals 16 residues. This CDR3 is CASSTRRSGSSYEQYF. Here the CDR3 DNA reads TGTGCCAGTAGTACAAGACGTAGCGGGAGCTCCTACGAGCAGTACTTC.

This CDR3 is CASSLVASGRAYRDTDTQYF. CDR3 nucleotides: TGTGCCAGCAGCTTAGTGGCCAGCGGGAGGGCCTATCGTGACACAGATACGCAGTATTTT. The V gene is TRBV7-8, the J gene TRBJ2-3, with TRBD2 matching over 10 bases. Germline CDR1 SGHVS, CDR2 FQNEAQ. The CDR3 is 20 residues long. V lost 1 base and J lost 2; bases outside the gene matches: 15.

The sample holds one count of this clone. The chain has TRBV9 and TRBJ1-5, with D unresolved. The ends were cut back, 0 bases at V and 0 bases at J, with 4 bases in the middle. Germline V gene data show CDR1 as SGDLS and CDR2 as YYNGEE. The CDR3 contains 14 residues. CDR3 sequence: CASSVGSSNQPQHF. The CDR3 nucleotides are TGTGCCAGCAGCGTAGGCAGTAGCAATCAGCCCCAGCATTTT. Variable domain in full (rest from reference TRBV9 and TRBJ1-5): DSGVTQTPKHLITATGQRVTLRCSPRSGDLSVYWYQQSLDQGLQFLIQYYNGEERAKGNILERFSAQQFPDLHSELNLSSLELGDSALYFCASSVGSSNQPQHFGDGTRLSIL.

The chain links TRBV15 to TRBJ2-3; D might be TRBD2 (9 bases). The length of the CDR3 is 19 residues. The V end lost 0 bases, the J end lost 4 bases, and 23 bases lay between the germline ends. Germline-derived CDR1 and CDR2 are LNHNV and YYDKDF (reference sequence). CDR3 DNA sequence: TGTGCCACCAGCAGAGATGACAGGGGAACTAGCGGGTCCGCAGATACGCAGTATTTT. Translation: CATSRDDRGTSGSADTQYF.